This T cell receptor (beta chain) was sequenced during a study of a mutant IDH1 vaccine in newly diagnosed glioma. Study-level findings and limits: There seemed to be no relation between pseudoprogression and changes in top peripheral T cell clonotypes.

Comments on this clone: No antigen is known for it.

Profiling relied on immunoSEQ multiplex PCR, and the TCRdb table lists in-frame clones only, not all of them. Seen here are some 51,000 clones, more than 60% observed once, and the top ten hold less than 2%. Described time point: baseline, week 1 (first vaccination visit). The treatment is: pre-vaccination baseline after standard-of-care therapy. CDR1 and CDR2 from the germline V gene are ENHRY and SYGVKD. The CDR3 length is 15 residues. The ends were cut back, 0 bases at V and 1 base at J, with 9 bases in the middle. Source: PBMCs, taken from a glioma patient treated with radiotherapy, temozolomide or both. The gene calls are TRBV10-3 and TRBJ1-1, with TRBD1 as a possible D gene (6 bases). The clonotype originates from a middle-aged woman with glioma. DNA of the CDR3: TGTGCCATCAGTGAGTCAGGGACAAGGAACACTGAAGCTTTCTTT. Residues: CAISESGTRNTEAFF.